What follows are 31 T cell receptor beta chains derived from one specimen sequenced in a study of blood T cells in healthy people across ages. Combining a sample-barcoded 5' primer with a J-beta primer mix, a second PCR ran for roughly 7 to 11 cycles. Each CDR3 protein is one row after TCRdb ran MiXCR on the 5' RACE reads. The sample records around 850,000 distinct CDR3 sequences, around 36% being singletons. The specimen was blood. These receptors all come from a young man in good health.

This clonotype was seen a few times. This chain links TRBV6-6 with TRBJ2-5; D unresolved. Per the germline V gene, CDR1 is MNHNY and CDR2 is SVGAGI (reference sequence). The CDR3 contains 12 residues. Trimming stripped 2 bases from V and 2 bases from J, with 3 bases between. CDR3 residues: CASSYPQETQYF. The DNA of the CDR3 is TGTGCCAGCAGTTACCCTCAAGAGACCCAGTACTTC.

Comments on this clonotype: This sequence is one base from a far larger clone and is likely a read error. V gene TRBV7-2 combines with J gene TRBJ2-1; D uncertain. Trimming removed 4 bases at V and 13 bases at J, with 11 bases between. Germline V gene sequence: CDR1 SGHTA, CDR2 FQGNSA. This CDR3 is built from 11 residues. In nucleotides, the CDR3 is TGTGCCAGCAGCTCTTTGGAGACCCAGTTCTTC. Translating it yields CASSSLETQFF.

The CDR3 bases are TGTGCCACCAGCTCACGACAGGGTGCGCTGGATGAGCAGTACTTC. It translates to CATSSRQGALDEQYF. V gene TRBV15 combines with J gene TRBJ2-5, with TRBD1 identical over 7 bases. The J segment lost 11 bases and the V segment lost 5 bases, leaving 17 bases of the junction unmatched. This CDR3 contains 15 residues. Germline lookup yields CDR1 LNHNV and CDR2 YYDKDF (reference sequence).

V gene TRBV27 combines with J gene TRBJ1-6; D is possibly TRBD1 (5 bases). The CDR3 is 13 amino acids. The germline gives CDR1 MNHEY, CDR2 SMNVEV (reference sequence). V shed 9 bases and J shed 6 bases, with 12 bases lying between them. The CDR3 nucleotides read TGTGCCAGGGGCAGGGATCGTAATTCACCCCTCCACTTT. This gives the protein CARGRDRNSPLHF.

As regards this clonotype: This may arise from a read error, as a much more abundant clone is one base away. The chain uses TRBV12-3 or TRBV12-4 and TRBJ2-1; weak D call: TRBD2 (5 bases). There are 11 residues in the CDR3. Written as DNA, the CDR3 is TGTGCCGGCAGTTTAGAAGGGAGGCAGTTCTTC. Its translation is CAGSLEGRQFF.

This clonotype was seen ten or more times. The chain recombines TRBV21-1 with TRBJ2-7; the DNA was not compared with TRBD1, the D call given in the table. TRBV21-1 is given as a pseudogene. There are 15 residues in the CDR3. CDR3 coding DNA: TGTGCCAGCAGCAGGGACCATAGATCCTACTACGAGCAGTACTTC. It encodes CASSRDHRSYYEQYF.

The chain recombines TRBV10-3 with TRBJ2-5; the D gene could be TRBD1 or TRBD2 (5 bases each). CDR1 is ENHRY, CDR2 SYGVKD, per germline. Trimming removed 4 bases from V and 2 bases from J, with 23 bases in between. The CDR3 covers 18 residues. In DNA, the CDR3 is TGTGCCATCAGTGTCCCCGAATCCTCCCCGGGGCAGCAAGAGACCCAGTACTTC. Translation gives CAISVPESSPGQQETQYF.

This clonotype has more than one count but fewer than ten. The chain couples TRBV10-3 to TRBJ2-7; D tentatively reads TRBD1 or TRBD2 (5 bases each). Germline CDR1 ENHRY, CDR2 SYGVKD. The CDR3 loop spans 16 amino acids. Trimming shortened V by 4 bases and J by 4 bases, and 20 bases separated the two germline ends. The CDR3 DNA follows: TGTGCCATCAGTGTTGGGGACCCTTCGACATCTTACGAGCAGTACTTC. Translating gives CAISVGDPSTSYEQYF.

The V call is TRBV6-2 or TRBV6-3, the J call TRBJ1-2, with D unclear. The CDR3 runs to 12 residues. V was trimmed by 0 bases and J by 8 bases, leaving 7 bases between them. The V gene's germline CDR1 is MNHEY and CDR2 SVGEGT. Written as DNA, the CDR3 is TGTGCCAGCAGTTACTCGACTTTCGGCTACACCTTC. Translating it yields CASSYSTFGYTF.

This clonotype has a handful of counts. V gene TRBV28 combines with J gene TRBJ2-3, with D tentatively TRBD1 (6 bases). Trimming left V 6 bases short and J 9 bases short, with 19 bases between. The CDR3 runs to 14 residues. CDR1 and CDR2 from the germline V gene are MDHEN and SYDVKM. CDR3 residues: CASSHDTWTVTQYF. CDR3 bases: TGTGCCAGCAGCCACGATACATGGACAGTCACGCAGTATTTT.

The V gene is TRBV27, the J gene TRBJ2-7; D may be TRBD1 (5 bases). Deletions cut 5 bases from V and 1 base from J, with 18 bases between. There are 16 residues in the CDR3. Germline V gene lookup returns CDR1 MNHEY and CDR2 SMNVEV (reference sequence). The CDR3 sequence: CASSLQVPVESYEQYF. The CDR3 DNA follows: TGTGCCAGCAGTCTACAGGTCCCCGTTGAATCCTACGAGCAGTACTTC.

The CDR3: CASSQDAQLGTQYF. DNA for the CDR3: TGCGCCAGCAGCCAAGATGCCCAACTAGGAACCCAGTACTTC. V and J are TRBV4-3 and TRBJ2-5, with D possibly matching TRBD2 (5 bases). Trimming removed 0 bases from V and 8 bases from J, with 13 bases in between. There are 14 residues in the CDR3. Looked up from germline, CDR1 is LGHNA and CDR2 is YSLEER.

The chain has TRBV20-1 and TRBJ2-1; a possible D gene is TRBD2 (7 bases). There are 14 residues in the CDR3. The germline V gene has CDR1 DFQATT and CDR2 SNEGSKA (reference sequence). The V and J ends lost 0 bases and 7 bases respectively, with 13 bases between them. In nucleotides, the CDR3 is TGCAGTGCTAGAGAAGAGGGGGGGCCAAATGAGCAGTTCTTC. Translating gives CSAREEGGPNEQFF.

The V and J genes are TRBV6-5 and TRBJ2-1; 12 positions agree with TRBD1. The germline V gene encodes CDR1 MNHEY and CDR2 SVGAGI. Trimming took 6 bases from V and 15 from J; bases not matched to a gene: 15. The CDR3 spans 15 residues. CDR3: CASSPGQGAYTVGFF. The CDR3 DNA reads TGTGCCAGCAGCCCGGGACAGGGGGCCTACACAGTCGGGTTCTTC.

This clonotype was found many times. The J gene is TRBJ2-5, the V gene TRBV4-2; TRBD2 matches at 8 bases. V lost 4 bases to trimming and J lost 4 bases; unmatched junction nucleotides: 5. CDR1 LGHNA and CDR2 YNFKEQ come from the germline V gene. The CDR3 is 14 residues long. CDR3 amino acids: CASSPGGRGETQYF. DNA of the CDR3: TGTGCCAGCAGCCCGGGGGGGCGTGGAGAGACCCAGTACTTC.

This clonotype has at least ten counts. This chain joins TRBV20-1 and TRBJ2-1; 9 positions agree with TRBD1. This CDR3 comprises 16 residues. The V gene end was trimmed by 0 bases and the J gene end by 5 bases; junction bases not matched to a gene: 8. CDR1 is DFQATT and CDR2 is SNEGSKA in the germline V gene (reference sequence). CDR3: CSARDLLQGANNEQFF. CDR3 coding DNA: TGCAGTGCTAGAGATCTACTACAGGGGGCTAACAATGAGCAGTTCTTC.

This clonotype was found a few times. This chain uses TRBV4-3 with TRBJ2-7; TRBD2 matches 7 bases. Germline CDR1 reads LGHNA; CDR2 reads YSLEER. V lost 0 bases and J lost 0; bases outside the gene matches: 5. The length of the CDR3 is 16 residues. The CDR3 DNA reads as TGCGCCAGCAGCCAAGAGGGGGGGGGGAGCTCCTACGAGCAGTACTTC. Translated: CASSQEGGGSSYEQYF.

As for this clonotype: One end of the junction varies from germline; a read error may be responsible. The genes are TRBV2 and TRBJ2-3, with 9 bases identical to TRBD2. CDR1 is SNHLY, CDR2 FYNNEI, per germline. This CDR3 spans 17 amino acids. The CDR3 sequence is CVSSEPSGVRHTDTQYF. CDR3 DNA sequence: TGTGTCAGCAGTGAGCCTAGCGGGGTTCGTCACACAGATACGCAGTATTTT.

V gene TRBV28 combines with J gene TRBJ2-7; perhaps TRBD1 as D (5 bases). CDR1 MDHEN and CDR2 SYDVKM come from the germline V gene. This CDR3 is 15 amino acids long. The V end lost 3 bases, the J end lost 0 bases, and 12 bases lay between the germline ends. CDR3 DNA sequence: TGTGCCAGCAGTTTTTTAGGGGAACCCTCCTACGAGCAGTACTTC. Its translation is CASSFLGEPSYEQYF.

This clonotype has just a few counts. The chain carries TRBV3-1 and TRBJ2-5; D is unresolved. Germline loops: CDR1 LGHDT, CDR2 YNNKEL (reference sequence). V dropped 2 bases and J dropped 5 bases, with 15 bases sitting between them. CDR3 length: 15 amino acids. CDR3 in amino acids: CASSQPTSTRETQYF. The CDR3 DNA sequence: TGTGCCAGCAGCCAACCCACCTCGACACGGGAGACCCAGTACTTC.

This clonotype was seen once. The rearrangement joins TRBV18 to TRBJ1-4, with D unresolved. Germline V lookup: CDR1 KGHSH, CDR2 LQKENI. There are 16 residues in the CDR3. The V and J ends lost 3 bases and 8 bases respectively, with 19 bases between them. CDR3 protein: CASSPLTPNVGEKLFF. CDR3 nucleotide sequence: TGTGCCAGCTCACCCCTCACACCAAACGTGGGGGAAAAACTGTTTTTT.

V and J are TRBV4-3 and TRBJ1-6; TRBD1 might be the D (5 bases). This CDR3 is built from 13 residues. CDR1 is LGHNA, CDR2 YSLEER, per germline. V lost 3 bases and J lost 7, with 7 bases in between. The CDR3 spells CASSQGDNSPLHF. In DNA, the CDR3 is TGCGCCAGCAGCCAGGGGGACAATTCACCCCTCCACTTT.

In this sample, this clonotype turned up a few times. The chain employs TRBV4-1 and TRBJ1-6; 9 bases agree with TRBD1. Germline CDR1 reads MGHRA; CDR2 reads YSYEKL. The CDR3 is 15 residues long. V trimming: 4 bases; J trimming: 7 bases; junction bases outside the gene matches: 5. CDR3 loop: CASSPGQGRNSPLHF. The DNA for the CDR3 is TGCGCCAGCAGCCCGGGACAGGGTAGAAATTCACCCCTCCACTTT.

V is TRBV5-8 and J is TRBJ1-5; the D gene is possibly TRBD1 (5 bases). V lost 0 bases and J lost 7, with 14 bases in between. This CDR3 comprises 15 residues. Germline V gene data show CDR1 as SGHTS and CDR2 as YDEGEE. Here the CDR3 reads CASSLGGVRWQPQHF. In DNA form, the CDR3 reads TGTGCCAGCAGCTTGGGAGGGGTAAGGTGGCAGCCCCAGCATTTT. Using reference TRBV5-8 and TRBJ1-5 for the parts outside the CDR3, the full variable domain is EAGVTQSPTHLIKTRGQQATLRCSPISGHTSVYWYQQALGLGLQFLLWYDEGEERNRGNFPPRFSGRQFPNYSSELNVNALELEDSALYLCASSLGGVRWQPQHFGDGTRLSIL.

This sequence joins TRBV28 and TRBJ2-1; tentatively, D is TRBD1 (5 bases). The CDR3 spans 16 residues. V lost 6 bases, J lost 9 bases, and 24 bases lay in between. Germline V gene data show CDR1 as MDHEN and CDR2 as SYDVKM. The CDR3 is CASRPRQGIRKSEQFF. CDR3 coding DNA: TGTGCCAGCAGACCCCGGCAGGGTATTCGAAAAAGTGAGCAGTTCTTC.

This clonotype was counted only a few times. The chain has TRBV7-2 and TRBJ2-3, with a weak D call TRBD1 (6 bases). Trimming pared 4 bases from V and 4 bases from J, leaving 15 bases between. The CDR3 spans 15 residues. The germline V gene has CDR1 SGHTA and CDR2 FQGNSA. Here the CDR3 DNA reads TGTGCCAGCAGCTCCACAGGGTGGAGCGCAGATACGCAGTATTTT. The encoded protein is CASSSTGWSADTQYF.

This rearrangement joins TRBV5-1 to TRBJ1-1, with TRBD1 matching over 8 bases. This CDR3 is built from 14 residues. Germline CDR1 and CDR2: SGHRS and YFSETQ. The V gene end was trimmed by 7 bases and the J gene end by 1 base; junction bases not matched to a gene: 6. Here the CDR3 reads CASGSGGPNTEAFF. For the CDR3, the DNA is TGCGCCAGCGGCTCAGGGGGCCCGAACACTGAAGCTTTCTTT.

This clonotype appeared a few times. CDR3 protein: CASSSGQGERTQYF. CDR3 in DNA: TGTGCCAGCAGTTCGGGACAGGGGGAGCGGACCCAGTACTTC. The rearrangement links TRBV12-3 or TRBV12-4 to TRBJ2-5, with TRBD1 identical over 11 bases. CDR3 length equals 14 residues. V shed 4 bases, J shed 7 bases, and the junction held 5 bases outside the gene matches.

Note on this clonotype: This likely traces to a read error, being one base from a far larger clone. V and J are TRBV12-3 or TRBV12-4 and TRBJ2-3; 9 positions match TRBD1. The ends lost 4 bases at V and 5 bases at J; junction bases unmatched: 4. The CDR3 runs 14 residues. The CDR3 reads CASSSTGGRDTQYF. The DNA of the CDR3 is TGTGCCAGCAGTTCCACAGGGGGCAGAGATACGCAGTATTTT.

A note on this clonotype: The junction and the germline gene differ at one end; a read error may be behind it. The rearrangement joins TRBV7-7 to TRBJ2-5, with D perhaps matching TRBD2 (6 bases). The CDR3 runs to 17 residues. Germline V lookup: CDR1 SSHAT, CDR2 FNYEAQ (reference sequence). CDR3 loop: CASSLGIGGAGRETQYF. DNA of the CDR3: TGTGCTAGCAGCTTAGGAATTGGAGGGGCTGGTAGAGAGACCCAGTACTTC.

The chain is built from TRBV5-1 and TRBJ2-7; no firm D call. The CDR3 has 14 residues. Germline lookup yields CDR1 SGHRS and CDR2 YFSETQ. V was trimmed by 0 bases and J by 3 bases, leaving 10 bases between them. CDR3 amino acids: CASSLAPADYEQYF. The CDR3 DNA reads as TGCGCCAGCAGCTTGGCGCCCGCTGACTACGAGCAGTACTTC. Using reference TRBV5-1 and TRBJ2-7 for the parts outside the CDR3, the full variable domain is KAGVTQTPRYLIKTRGQQVTLSCSPISGHRSVSWYQQTPGQGLQFLFEYFSETQRNKGNFPGRFSGRQFSNSRSEMNVSTLELGDSALYLCASSLAPADYEQYFGPGTRLTVT.